This T cell receptor beta chain derives from a study of response to subunit inactivated influenza vaccine. Looked up from germline, CDR1 is SGDLS and CDR2 is YYNGEE. V was cut by 4 bases and J by 10 bases, with 13 bases left in between. The CDR3 is 12 amino acids. From the RT-PCR reads, TCRdb called clonotypes with MiXCR, one entry per CDR3 protein. Of hundreds of thousands of distinct CDR3 sequences detected, roughly 14% appear once; the ten largest clones hold around 10%. Study-level results: Each seasonal flu vaccination may recruit only limited new T cells, authors suggested.

A word on this clonotype: The antigen remains unidentified.

This TCR was recovered from a man over 45 who received an inactivated influenza vaccine. The rearrangement uses TRBV9 and TRBJ2-3; a possible D gene is TRBD2 (5 bases). Source: PBMCs from blood, taken about 11 days after vaccination. CDR3 bases: TGTGCCAGCAGCCCCCTCGGGAAGGCGCAGTATTTT. It is translated as CASSPLGKAQYF.